Shown below are 4 T cell receptor beta chains from a single sample sequenced in a study of response to subunit inactivated influenza vaccine. MiXCR, applied by TCRdb to the RT-PCR reads, yields one record per CDR3 protein. Among 800,000 to 1,000,000 distinct CDR3 sequences listed, less than 25% were seen once. The source was PBMCs from blood, collected roughly 5 days after vaccination. All receptors come from a man in his fifties who received an inactivated influenza vaccine.

The chain is built from TRBV29-1 and TRBJ2-4; no definite D call. The CDR3 has 10 residues. The V end was cut by 5 bases, the J end by 10 bases, with 9 bases between. Germline CDR1 reads SQVTM; CDR2 reads ANQGSEA. The CDR3 reads CSVRSEIQYF. In nucleotides, the CDR3 is TGCAGCGTTCGGTCCGAAATTCAGTACTTC.

The rearrangement joins TRBV20-1 to TRBJ1-4, with D uncertain. The CDR3 has 14 residues. Germline V gene data show CDR1 as DFQATT and CDR2 as SNEGSKA (reference sequence). Between the trimmed V and J ends, which lost 3 bases and 2 bases, there was a span of 10 bases. The CDR3 DNA is TGCAGTGCTAGCGCTCCATCGACTAATGAAAAACTGTTTTTT. Translating gives CSASAPSTNEKLFF.

The table lists this clonotype with a few counts. The rearrangement links TRBV7-2 to TRBJ2-7; TRBD1 matches 8 bases. V dropped 1 base and J dropped 7; count of bases not matched to a gene: 6. The CDR3 loop spans 14 amino acids. Germline V gene data show CDR1 as SGHTA and CDR2 as FQGNSA. Here the CDR3 reads CASSLVQGAREQYF. The CDR3 DNA sequence: TGTGCCAGCAGCTTAGTGCAGGGGGCGAGGGAGCAGTACTTC.

V usage is TRBV12-3 or TRBV12-4 and J usage is TRBJ1-4; TRBD1 is a possible D gene (6 bases). V lost 6 bases, J lost 3 bases, and 11 bases lay in between. This CDR3 has 14 amino acids. The CDR3 region has the DNA TGTGCCAGCAGACCAACAGGGCCTAATGAAAAACTGTTTTTT. This sequence encodes CASRPTGPNEKLFF.